A selection of T cell receptor beta chains follows, all from one sample in a study of T cell responses to AZD1222 COVID-19 vaccine. This table comes from immunoSEQ multiplex PCR, and its TCRdb copy is limited to in-frame clones, with some not included. The sample records around 200,000 clones, about 92% being singletons. Sample: peripheral blood, taken on day 0 of AZD1222 vaccination. The source of these receptors is an adult in good health. Each CDR3 is given with its conserved first and last residue.

TRBV4-1,CASSQEMLGVSGNTIYF
TRBV10-2,CASIPSGVNTGELFF
TRBV11-2,CASSLLPGADTGELFF
TRBV3-1/TRBV3-2,CASSQRGGQETQYF
TRBV14,CASSLVQFTEAFF
TRBV7-2,CASSLVQGSDQPQHF
TRBV24-1,CATSDIFEGQETQYF
TRBV10-1,CASSDHYFYEQYF
TRBV6-1,CASSEQGANTEAFF
TRBV3-1/TRBV3-2,CASSPVSSNQPQHF
TRBV12-3/TRBV12-4,CASRGDRPWGYTF
TRBV19,CASTRDSGELFF
TRBV6-5,CASSWDRGSQPQHF
TRBV5-1,CASRPRASGSGNTIYF
TRBV11-2,CASSPDRAGNTIYF
TRBV19,CASRSGLEKKTQYF
TRBV7-9,CASSSRGHGYTF
TRBV2,CASSDWGVGYGYTF